These T cell receptor beta chains were read from a single sample in a study of early stage breast cancer tumors. The repertoire was sequenced with immunoSEQ multiplex PCR; TCRdb's copy has only in-frame clones and lacks some. This repertoire shows roughly 5,100 clones, about two thirds found once; its top ten account for approximately 8.9%. Sample: breast tumor tissue. The receptors derive from a person aged 55 to 75 with breast cancer. CDR3s include the opening cysteine and the closing phenylalanine or tryptophan. Each record gives: CDR3 DNA, CDR3 protein, J gene, D gene, V gene, clone size. The D gene is left open where the match is weak. Some rows have no size entry. The others give once, few or many, or a class for an expanded clone.

TGCGCCAGCAGCTTGGGGGGGGGCAGATCCTACGAGCAGTACTTC CASSLGGGRSYEQYF TRBJ2-7 - TRBV5-1 few
TGCGCCAGCACCCCCAAGGTGCCCCAGGGGCGGCGGGAGACCCAGTACTTC CASTPKVPQGRRETQYF TRBJ2-5 - TRBV23-1 -
TGTGCCATCAGTGCCCCCCCAACTAGCGGGAGCGCAGATACGCAGTATTTT CAISAPPTSGSADTQYF TRBJ2-3 TRBD2 TRBV10-3 -
TGTGCCAGCAGCCTCGGGAGCTCCTACAATGAGCAGTTCTTC CASSLGSSYNEQFF TRBJ2-1 - TRBV5-6 -
TGTGCCAGCAGGCGAATGGGGACCCAGTACTTC CASRRMGTQYF TRBJ2-5 - TRBV27 -
TGTGCCAGCAGTTTATCGTACGAGGGATGGGCCACTGAAGCTTTCTTT CASSLSYEGWATEAFF TRBJ1-1 - TRBV27 -
TGTGCCAGCAGCCCGACCGGGATCTCCTACGAGCAGTACTTC CASSPTGISYEQYF TRBJ2-7 - TRBV5-6 -
TGTGCCAGTAGTATTAGGTTGCGGGCCGGGGGGGCACTGGATACGCAGTATTTT CASSIRLRAGGALDTQYF TRBJ2-3 TRBD2 TRBV19 -
TGTGCCAGCTCACCGACAGGGGGCGGGATGAACACTGAAGCTTTCTTT CASSPTGGGMNTEAFF TRBJ1-1 TRBD1 TRBV18 -
TGTGCCAGCAGCCCGGAGGCCAGGGGAAACTATGGCTACACCTTC CASSPEARGNYGYTF TRBJ1-2 - TRBV7-3 -
TGTGCCAGCAGCTTAAAGATGCTGGGAAATTCACCCCTCCACTTT CASSLKMLGNSPLHF TRBJ1-6 - TRBV13 -
TGTGCCAGCAGCTTAAGGGGCTCCTACGAGCAGTACTTC CASSLRGSYEQYF TRBJ2-7 - TRBV7-2 -
TGCACCAGGGGGGGTGCAGTATCCTACGAGCAGTACTTC CTRGGAVSYEQYF TRBJ2-7 - TRBV1 -
TGTGCCAGTAGTTCGACAGGGACGGATGGCTACACCTTC CASSSTGTDGYTF TRBJ1-2 TRBD1 TRBV19 -
TGTGCCAGCAGCTCGCCTAGCCGGGGGAACGAGCAGTACTTC CASSSPSRGNEQYF TRBJ2-7 - TRBV7-6 -
TGTGCCATCAGTGTGGGACGGAGCACAGATACGCAGTATTTT CAISVGRSTDTQYF TRBJ2-3 - TRBV10-3 -
TGTGCCAGCAGCATCACTAGCGGTGAAGGACCTGAGCAGTTCTTC CASSITSGEGPEQFF TRBJ2-1 TRBD2 TRBV11-2 -
TGTGCCAGCAGCTTGCCCCTAGCGGGGATCCAAGAGACCCAGTACTTC CASSLPLAGIQETQYF TRBJ2-5 TRBD2 TRBV5-6 -
TGTGCCAGCAGCTTGGTGGGTAAGGGACAGGAGACGACTGGAAACACCATATATTTT CASSLVGKGQETTGNTIYF TRBJ1-3 TRBD1 TRBV5-6 -
TGTGCCAGCAGCGCTCCAGGGGGCCAGACAGATACGCAGTATTTT CASSAPGGQTDTQYF TRBJ2-3 TRBD1 TRBV7-9 -
TGTGCCCGGCAGGGGTCGAACACAGATACGCAGTATTTT CARQGSNTDTQYF TRBJ2-3 - TRBV30 -
TGTGCCAGCAGCCAAGGGAGGGGCGGGGACTACACCTTC CASSQGRGGDYTF TRBJ1-2 - TRBV14 few
TGCGCCAGCAGCTTGGCCCGGACTAGCCATGAGCAGTTCTTC CASSLARTSHEQFF TRBJ2-1 TRBD2 TRBV5-1 -
TGTGCCAGCAGCGGCGACCCCCGTGAGCAGTTCTTC CASSGDPREQFF TRBJ2-1 - TRBV9 -
TGCAGCGTTGAAGCCCCCTTTGTAGCGGGCGGCAGTTTGTCAGATACGCAGTATTTT CSVEAPFVAGGSLSDTQYF TRBJ2-3 TRBD2 TRBV29-1 -
TGTGCCAGCAGCGTATTTAGCGGAGAAGGGGGCACCCGGGAGACCCAGTACTTC CASSVFSGEGGTRETQYF TRBJ2-5 - TRBV9 few
TGTGCCAGCAGCCCTACAGGGGGAAATCAGCCCCAGCATTTT CASSPTGGNQPQHF TRBJ1-5 TRBD1 TRBV6-6 -
TGTGCCTGGAGTATGGGCGCAGGGCGTAGCACTGAAGCTTTCTTT CAWSMGAGRSTEAFF TRBJ1-1 - TRBV30 -
TGTGCCAGCCAACTAGCGATCGACGAGCAGTACTTC CASQLAIDEQYF TRBJ2-7 TRBD2 TRBV5-5 once
TGTGCCAGCAGCTTCCCGGTGAGGGCCAACGTCCTGACTTTC CASSFPVRANVLTF TRBJ2-6 - TRBV7-9 few
TGTGCCAGCAGCGCCCATGAGCTGGGAACTGGGGCCAACGTCCTGACTTTC CASSAHELGTGANVLTF TRBJ2-6 - TRBV4-2 -
TGTGCCAGCAGCTTAACTGGGGACAGCACCGGGGAGCTGTTTTTT CASSLTGDSTGELFF TRBJ2-2 TRBD1 TRBV7-3 -
TGCAGCGTTGTACAGGGAACAGGGGATGGCTACACCTTC CSVVQGTGDGYTF TRBJ1-2 TRBD1 TRBV29-1 -
TGTGCCAGCAGTGACCGGGGGACGATTCAAGAGACCCAGTACTTC CASSDRGTIQETQYF TRBJ2-5 - TRBV6-1 -
TGTGCCAGCTCACCAATGGCAGGGAAGATCTATGGCTACACCTTC CASSPMAGKIYGYTF TRBJ1-2 - TRBV18 -
TGCGCCAGCAGCTCGGACAACCCTGCCCAGGAGACCCAGTACTTC CASSSDNPAQETQYF TRBJ2-5 - TRBV5-1 -
TGCGCCAGCAGCTTGGGAGGGACAGGGCTGGGTACGCAGTATTTT CASSLGGTGLGTQYF TRBJ2-3 TRBD1 TRBV5-1 once
- CASSFGSGYGYTF TRBJ1-2 - TRBV27 -
TGCAGCGTTGAAATTCCCACTAGCGGGACCTACAATGAGCAGTTCTTC CSVEIPTSGTYNEQFF TRBJ2-1 TRBD2 TRBV29-1 -
TGCGCCAGCAGCTTGGGCTCGGGAGAAGAGACCCAGTACTTC CASSLGSGEETQYF TRBJ2-5 - TRBV5-1 few
TGCGCCAGCAGCTTGGAAGCGGGGGATACGCAGTATTTT CASSLEAGDTQYF TRBJ2-3 TRBD2 TRBV5-1 once
TGTGCCAGCAAGGTCCCCGTGGGGCGGGAGGGGTTCGCCGGGGAGCTGTTTTTT CASKVPVGREGFAGELFF TRBJ2-2 TRBD2 TRBV28 -
TGTGCCATCAGCCCTGGGACGAGGAGCTCCTACGAGCAGTACTTC CAISPGTRSSYEQYF TRBJ2-7 - TRBV10-3 few
TGTGCCAGCAGCTTGGAAGTGGGAAAGCTATATGGCTACACCTTC CASSLEVGKLYGYTF TRBJ1-2 - TRBV5-4 -
TGTGCCAGCCGACGATCGGACGGCAGCGGGAGCCAAGAATACTTC CASRRSDGSGSQEYF TRBJ2-5 TRBD2 TRBV6-1 -
TGTGCCAGCAGCTTGGCAGGGGGCAGTTCCTACGAGCAGTACTTC CASSLAGGSSYEQYF TRBJ2-7 TRBD1 TRBV5-4 -
TGCGCCAGCAGCCGGGACAGGGCGACCGGGGAGCTGTTTTTT CASSRDRATGELFF TRBJ2-2 TRBD1 TRBV4-1 -
TGTGCCATCAGTGCAGAGAGGGGAGAGACCCAGTACTTC CAISAERGETQYF TRBJ2-5 - TRBV10-3 -
TGTGCCAGCAGTTCCCAGGACGGATTTCTCGATGGCTACACCTTC CASSSQDGFLDGYTF TRBJ1-2 - TRBV6-5 -
TGCGCCAGCAGCTTGGGGACGGTCGGCGCTGGAAACACCATATATTTT CASSLGTVGAGNTIYF TRBJ1-3 - TRBV5-1 -
TGTGCCAGCAGTTACGAGCCGGGACTAGACACAGATACGCAGTATTTT CASSYEPGLDTDTQYF TRBJ2-3 TRBD2 TRBV6-7 few
TGTGCCAGCAGCGCCGCGGGACAGGGTCTCTACGAGCAGTACTTC CASSAAGQGLYEQYF TRBJ2-7 TRBD1 TRBV11-2 -
TGTGCCAGCAGCTTACCCACTAGCGGGACCTACGAGCAGTACTTC CASSLPTSGTYEQYF TRBJ2-7 TRBD2 TRBV11-3 -
TGTGCCAGCTCGGGACAGGGGATCGGAAACACCATATATTTT CASSGQGIGNTIYF TRBJ1-3 TRBD1 TRBV18 -
TGTGCCAGCAAAATGAAGGACGGTACCGGGGAGCTGTTTTTT CASKMKDGTGELFF TRBJ2-2 - TRBV9 -
TGTGCCAGCTCACCACAGGGTTTCGCGGAAGCTTTCTTT CASSPQGFAEAFF TRBJ1-1 - TRBV18 -
TGCGCCAGCAGCCCGGGGGCTAGCGGGGGGTGGGAGACCCAGTACTTC CASSPGASGGWETQYF TRBJ2-5 TRBD2 TRBV4-1 -
TGCGCCAGCAGCCAAACCCGACTAGCGGGGGCTTACGAGCAGTACTTC CASSQTRLAGAYEQYF TRBJ2-7 TRBD2 TRBV4-1 medium-sized
TGTGCCTTGGTAGCGGGGGGGCGAGCCACCGGGGAGCTGTTTTTT CALVAGGRATGELFF TRBJ2-2 TRBD2 TRBV30 -
TGTGCCAGTAGTGCCTCCCTTATGGGCTCCTACGAGCAGTACTTC CASSASLMGSYEQYF TRBJ2-7 - TRBV19 -